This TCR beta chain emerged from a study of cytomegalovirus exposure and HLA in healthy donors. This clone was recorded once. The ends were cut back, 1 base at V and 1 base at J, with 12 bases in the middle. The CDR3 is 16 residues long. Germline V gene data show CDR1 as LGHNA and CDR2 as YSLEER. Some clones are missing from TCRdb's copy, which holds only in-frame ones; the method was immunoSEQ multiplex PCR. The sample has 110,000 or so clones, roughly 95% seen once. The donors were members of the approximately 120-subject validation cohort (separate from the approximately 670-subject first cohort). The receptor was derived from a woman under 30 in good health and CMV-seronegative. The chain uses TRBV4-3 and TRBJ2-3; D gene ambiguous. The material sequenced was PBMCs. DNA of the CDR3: TGCGCCAGCAGCCAAGGAACTACCTTTGGCACAGATACGCAGTATTTT. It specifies CASSQGTTFGTDTQYF.